This is a list of T cell receptor beta chains from one sample in a study of control samples from healthy donors and cancer patients. Data came from immunoSEQ multiplex PCR; TCRdb stores just in-frame clones and leaves some out. The sample contains 60,000 or so clones, about 96% of which appear only once. The sample taken for sequencing was blood. These receptors were taken from a woman under 30 in good health. The CDR3 runs from the conserved cysteine through the conserved F or W. The order of the fields is D gene, V gene, clone size, J gene, CDR3 protein, CDR3 DNA. D genes are given only for firm matches. A clone size is listed for some rows: how often the clone was seen (once, few, many), or a class if it is expanded.

D gene: NA; V gene: TRBV10-3; clone size: few; J gene: TRBJ2-1; CDR3 protein: CAIGEDGNEQFF; CDR3 DNA: TGTGCCATCGGGGAGGATGGCAATGAGCAGTTCTTC
D gene: TRBD1; V gene: TRBV19; clone size: NA; J gene: TRBJ1-2; CDR3 protein: CAPRDRACGGYTF; CDR3 DNA: TGTGCCCCCCGGGACAGGGCTTGCGGTGGCTACACCTTC
D gene: NA; V gene: TRBV7-9; clone size: NA; J gene: TRBJ1-6; CDR3 protein: CASSPVKANSPLHF; CDR3 DNA: TGTGCCAGCAGCCCGGTTAAAGCGAATTCACCCCTCCACTTT
D gene: TRBD1; V gene: TRBV5-1; clone size: NA; J gene: TRBJ2-1; CDR3 protein: CASSFRQGGRRADYNEQFF; CDR3 DNA: TGCGCCAGCAGCTTTAGACAGGGCGGCAGGCGTGCGGACTACAATGAGCAGTTCTTC
D gene: TRBD2; V gene: TRBV5-1; clone size: once; J gene: TRBJ2-3; CDR3 protein: CASSFPGVGSASGANGSSTDTQYF; CDR3 DNA: TGCGCCAGCAGCTTTCCGGGGGTAGGAAGCGCTAGCGGGGCGAATGGGTCTAGCACAGATACGCAGTATTTT
D gene: NA; V gene: TRBV13; clone size: NA; J gene: TRBJ1-5; CDR3 protein: CASRTGSEDQPQHF; CDR3 DNA: TGTGCCAGCAGAACAGGGTCCGAGGATCAGCCCCAGCATTTT
D gene: NA; V gene: TRBV30; clone size: NA; J gene: TRBJ2-7; CDR3 protein: CAWSKPQYEQYF; CDR3 DNA: TGTGCCTGGAGTAAACCCCAGTACGAGCAGTACTTC
D gene: NA; V gene: TRBV6-1; clone size: NA; J gene: TRBJ1-4; CDR3 protein: CASSQTGGQEKLFF; CDR3 DNA: TGTGCCAGCAGCCAAACTGGGGGGCAAGAAAAACTGTTTTTT
D gene: NA; V gene: TRBV6-2/TRBV6-3; clone size: NA; J gene: TRBJ1-1; CDR3 protein: CASSSYTEAFF; CDR3 DNA: TGTGCCAGCAGTTCATACACTGAAGCTTTCTTT
D gene: TRBD2; V gene: TRBV5-1; clone size: NA; J gene: TRBJ2-3; CDR3 protein: CASSYRGSGGDTQYF; CDR3 DNA: TGCGCCAGCAGCTATCGGGGTAGCGGGGGTGATACGCAGTATTTT
D gene: TRBD1; V gene: TRBV6-5; clone size: NA; J gene: TRBJ1-2; CDR3 protein: CASTPQGGADGYTF; CDR3 DNA: TGTGCCAGCACCCCTCAGGGGGGCGCGGATGGCTACACCTTC
D gene: NA; V gene: TRBV21-1; clone size: NA; J gene: TRBJ1-4; CDR3 protein: CASSNGGTVGEKLFF; CDR3 DNA: TGTGCCAGCAGCAATGGAGGGACAGTGGGAGAAAAACTGTTTTTT
D gene: NA; V gene: TRBV20-1; clone size: NA; J gene: TRBJ1-1; CDR3 protein: CSASRQSWYTEAFF; CDR3 DNA: TGCAGTGCTAGTCGCCAATCATGGTACACTGAAGCTTTCTTT
D gene: TRBD1; V gene: TRBV14; clone size: once; J gene: TRBJ2-7; CDR3 protein: CASSRSGTATYEQYF; CDR3 DNA: TGTGCCAGCAGCCGATCCGGGACAGCAACCTACGAGCAGTACTTC
D gene: NA; V gene: TRBV25-1; clone size: once; J gene: TRBJ1-2; CDR3 protein: CASSVTGSNGYTF; CDR3 DNA: TGTGCCAGCAGTGTAACAGGGAGCAATGGCTACACCTTC
D gene: NA; V gene: TRBV19; clone size: NA; J gene: TRBJ1-2; CDR3 protein: CASSRQVTSGGYTF; CDR3 DNA: TGTGCCAGTAGCCGACAGGTAACCTCTGGGGGCTACACCTTC
D gene: NA; V gene: TRBV4-3; clone size: NA; J gene: TRBJ1-3; CDR3 protein: CASSQDVGSGNTIYF; CDR3 DNA: TGCGCCAGCAGCCAAGATGTGGGGTCTGGAAACACCATATATTTT
D gene: TRBD2; V gene: TRBV27; clone size: once; J gene: TRBJ2-1; CDR3 protein: CASSLSPGTSDLGNEQFF; CDR3 DNA: TGTGCCAGCAGTTTATCTCCCGGGACTAGCGACCTCGGGAATGAGCAGTTCTTC
D gene: NA; V gene: TRBV19; clone size: NA; J gene: TRBJ2-5; CDR3 protein: CASSIGQGWETQYF; CDR3 DNA: TGTGCCAGTAGTATAGGCCAGGGATGGGAGACCCAGTACTTC
D gene: NA; V gene: TRBV11-2; clone size: once; J gene: TRBJ1-5; CDR3 protein: CASSLIGGSNQPQHF; CDR3 DNA: TGTGCCAGCAGCTTGATTGGCGGGAGCAATCAGCCCCAGCATTTT
D gene: NA; V gene: TRBV29-1; clone size: NA; J gene: TRBJ2-2; CDR3 protein: CSAFRTEQTPNTGELFF; CDR3 DNA: TGCAGCGCCTTCCGGACAGAGCAAACACCGAACACCGGGGAGCTGTTTTTT
D gene: NA; V gene: TRBV19; clone size: NA; J gene: TRBJ2-7; CDR3 protein: CASSEGAGGLYFYEQYF; CDR3 DNA: TGTGCCAGTAGCGAGGGGGCGGGGGGCCTGTATTTCTACGAGCAGTACTTC
D gene: NA; V gene: TRBV7-2; clone size: NA; J gene: TRBJ2-2; CDR3 protein: CASSSQGTNTGELFF; CDR3 DNA: TGTGCCAGCAGCTCACAGGGAACGAACACCGGGGAGCTGTTTTTT
D gene: NA; V gene: TRBV3-1/TRBV3-2; clone size: NA; J gene: TRBJ2-5; CDR3 protein: CASSQDRGEVSLQETQYF; CDR3 DNA: TGTGCCAGCAGCCAAGATCGGGGTGAAGTAAGTCTTCAAGAGACCCAGTACTTC
D gene: NA; V gene: TRBV18; clone size: NA; J gene: TRBJ2-4; CDR3 protein: CASSAVRGTLAKNIQYF; CDR3 DNA: TGTGCCAGCTCCGCTGTTAGAGGGACACTAGCCAAAAACATTCAGTACTTC
D gene: NA; V gene: TRBV18; clone size: NA; J gene: TRBJ2-1; CDR3 protein: CASSPSNGGLGEGQFF; CDR3 DNA: TGTGCCAGCTCACCATCAAACGGGGGGCTGGGTGAAGGGCAGTTCTTC
D gene: TRBD2; V gene: TRBV6-5; clone size: NA; J gene: TRBJ2-7; CDR3 protein: CASSRGGPTYEQYF; CDR3 DNA: TGTGCCAGCAGTCGGGGGGGGCCCACCTACGAGCAGTACTTC
D gene: NA; V gene: TRBV11-1; clone size: NA; J gene: TRBJ2-1; CDR3 protein: CASSLVGYNEQFF; CDR3 DNA: TGTGCCAGCAGCTTAGTGGGGTACAATGAGCAGTTCTTC
D gene: NA; V gene: TRBV6-6; clone size: NA; J gene: TRBJ2-1; CDR3 protein: CASTPGDEQFF; CDR3 DNA: TGTGCCAGCACCCCGGGGGATGAGCAGTTCTTC
D gene: TRBD1; V gene: TRBV3-1/TRBV3-2; clone size: NA; J gene: TRBJ2-7; CDR3 protein: CASSLRTGSGSYEQYF; CDR3 DNA: TGTGCCAGCAGCCTCAGGACAGGGTCAGGCTCCTACGAGCAGTACTTC
D gene: NA; V gene: TRBV19; clone size: NA; J gene: TRBJ2-7; CDR3 protein: CASSNPVTYEQYF; CDR3 DNA: TGTGCCAGTAGTAATCCAGTCACCTACGAGCAGTACTTC
D gene: TRBD2; V gene: TRBV6-5; clone size: once; J gene: TRBJ2-1; CDR3 protein: CASRPGTSGVNEQFF; CDR3 DNA: TGTGCCAGCAGACCCGGGACTAGCGGCGTCAATGAGCAGTTCTTC
D gene: NA; V gene: TRBV12-5; clone size: NA; J gene: TRBJ1-5; CDR3 protein: CASGLVQKGVGGSSNQPQHF; CDR3 DNA: TGTGCTAGTGGTTTGGTACAAAAAGGGGTCGGGGGCAGTAGCAATCAGCCCCAGCATTTT
D gene: NA; V gene: TRBV6-5; clone size: NA; J gene: TRBJ2-7; CDR3 protein: CASSYAGRGGSYEQYF; CDR3 DNA: TGTGCCAGCAGTTACGCCGGACGGGGCGGGTCCTACGAGCAGTACTTC
D gene: NA; V gene: TRBV11-2; clone size: NA; J gene: TRBJ1-6; CDR3 protein: CASSLEDTGRSYNSPLHF; CDR3 DNA: TGTGCCAGCAGCTTAGAGGACACAGGGAGGTCCTATAATTCACCCCTCCACTTT
D gene: TRBD2; V gene: TRBV7-9; clone size: NA; J gene: TRBJ2-1; CDR3 protein: CASSQWTSGYNEQFF; CDR3 DNA: TGTGCCAGCAGCCAATGGACTAGCGGTTACAATGAGCAGTTCTTC
D gene: NA; V gene: TRBV15; clone size: NA; J gene: TRBJ2-7; CDR3 protein: CATRPLSGAYEQYF; CDR3 DNA: TGTGCCACCAGACCTCTTTCGGGAGCCTACGAGCAGTACTTC
D gene: NA; V gene: TRBV12-2; clone size: NA; J gene: TRBJ1-4; CDR3 protein: CASRLARTGGKTNEKLFF; CDR3 DNA: TGTGCAAGTCGCTTAGCCAGGACAGGGGGCAAAACTAATGAAAAACTGTTTTTT
D gene: TRBD1; V gene: TRBV10-2; clone size: NA; J gene: TRBJ1-1; CDR3 protein: CASSGGGTGVMNTEAFF; CDR3 DNA: TGCGCCAGCAGTGGTGGAGGGACAGGGGTTATGAACACTGAAGCTTTCTTT
D gene: NA; V gene: TRBV2; clone size: NA; J gene: TRBJ2-6; CDR3 protein: CASSSDTSGANVLTF; CDR3 DNA: TGTGCCAGCAGTTCCGACACCTCGGGGGCCAACGTCCTGACTTTC
D gene: NA; V gene: TRBV21-1; clone size: NA; J gene: TRBJ1-1; CDR3 protein: CASSNARRGRSTEAFF; CDR3 DNA: TGTGCCAGCAGCAATGCCCGCAGGGGTAGGTCGACTGAAGCTTTCTTT
D gene: NA; V gene: TRBV6-5; clone size: NA; J gene: TRBJ1-3; CDR3 protein: CASSLQGPFSGNTIYF; CDR3 DNA: TGTGCCAGCAGTTTGCAGGGCCCCTTCTCTGGAAACACCATATATTTT